These 27 T cell receptor beta chains were all obtained from the same sample, sequenced in a study of blood T cell repertoires in COVID-19 (dated by TCRdb to the early 2020s). Library preparation employed the immunoSEQ multiplex PCR assay. Drawn from immuneACCESS, this table holds only the in-frame rearrangements with V and J called that TCRdb kept. Clones are partly lost; checked studies trace under half to an unresolved V gene and leave the rest unexplained. Recorded for this sample are approximately 220,000 clones; roughly 84% of them occurred a single time. Together, the top ten hold 5.5% to 7.5% of the sample. Sequenced: PBMCs or T cells enriched from blood (not recorded which). Receptors originate from a woman in her thirties or forties who had recovered from COVID-19.

The chain carries TRBV27 and TRBJ2-1, with 7 bases fitting TRBD2. The CDR3 totals 14 residues. J lost 6 bases, V lost 8 bases, and 10 bases had no gene match. The V gene's germline CDR1 is MNHEY and CDR2 SMNVEV (reference sequence). The CDR3 sequence: CASGPVGGANEQFF. The DNA of the CDR3 is TGTGCCAGCGGCCCCGTGGGAGGGGCCAATGAGCAGTTCTTC.

The rearrangement joins TRBV11-3 to TRBJ2-7; tentatively, D is TRBD1 (6 bases). Germline lookup yields CDR1 SGHNT and CDR2 YENEEA. The CDR3 totals 13 residues. V shed 6 bases and J shed 1 base, with 10 bases lying between them. The CDR3 coding sequence is TGTGCCAGCAGTACAGGGTGGTCCTACGAGCAGTACGTC. It is translated as CASSTGWSYEQYV.

Only a few counts were recorded for this clone. V and J are TRBV2 and TRBJ2-1; D perhaps matches TRBD2 (5 bases). CDR1 is SNHLY and CDR2 is FYNNEI in the germline V gene. Trimming pared 10 bases from V and 8 bases from J, leaving 18 bases between. The CDR3 loop spans 13 amino acids. CDR3 in amino acids: CAIFPGSRDEQFF. In DNA form, the CDR3 reads TGTGCCATCTTCCCGGGATCACGGGATGAGCAGTTCTTC.

This chain links TRBV27 with TRBJ1-1; 8 positions match TRBD1. Per the germline V gene, CDR1 is MNHEY and CDR2 is SMNVEV (reference sequence). Trimming took 2 bases from V and 0 from J; bases not matched to a gene: 8. This CDR3 spans 17 amino acids. The CDR3 nucleotides read TGTGCCAGCAGTTTAACCCCGACAGGGGTTATGAACACTGAAGCTTTCTTT. Its protein is CASSLTPTGVMNTEAFF.

This clone was found a few times. The J gene is TRBJ2-7, the V gene TRBV15, with TRBD2 matching over 13 bases. The CDR3 sequence is 15 residues long. Germline values: CDR1 LNHNV, CDR2 YYDKDF (reference sequence). The J segment lost 4 bases and the V segment lost 1 base, leaving 1 base of the junction unmatched. CDR3 amino acids: CATSRGLAGGYEQYF. The CDR3 bases are TGTGCCACCAGCAGAGGACTAGCGGGAGGTTACGAGCAGTACTTC.

The gene calls are TRBV5-6 and TRBJ2-3; D gene unclear. Trimming cost V 1 base and J 2 bases, with 11 bases left between them. The CDR3 has 15 amino acids. Germline values: CDR1 SGHDT, CDR2 YYEEEE. CDR3 amino acids: CASSLTSTSTDTQYF. DNA for the CDR3: TGTGCCAGCAGCTTGACTTCTACCTCCACAGATACGCAGTATTTT.

This clone was seen only a few times. V gene TRBV2 combines with J gene TRBJ2-3, with 10 bases lining up with TRBD2. Unmatched junction bases numbered 3, after V lost 7 bases and J lost 2 bases. This CDR3 has 14 amino acids. Germline V gene data show CDR1 as SNHLY and CDR2 as FYNNEI. Here the CDR3 reads CASTGTSDTDTQYF. DNA of the CDR3: TGTGCCAGCACTGGGACTAGCGACACAGATACGCAGTATTTT.

As concerns this clone: One junction end does not reproduce the germline sequence, and a read error may be involved. This rearrangement joins TRBV3-1 (or the pseudogene TRBV3-2) to TRBJ2-5, with D unclear. The CDR3 loop spans 13 amino acids. Germline V gene sequence: CDR1 LGHDT, CDR2 YNNKEL (reference sequence). The CDR3 spells CASSRESKEPQYF. CDR3 bases: TGTGCCAGCAGCCGTGAAAGTAAAGAGCCCCAGTACTTC.

The gene calls are TRBV18 and TRBJ2-1, with 7 bases fitting TRBD1. The CDR3 runs to 14 residues. CDR1 is KGHSH and CDR2 is LQKENI in the germline V gene. V trimming: 0 bases; J trimming: 5 bases; junction bases outside the gene matches: 1. The CDR3 loop reads CASSPPDRNNEQFF. CDR3 nucleotides: TGTGCCAGCTCACCACCGGACAGGAACAATGAGCAGTTCTTC.

V gene TRBV18 combines with J gene TRBJ1-1; 7 bases line up with TRBD1. CDR3 length: 14 residues. J gave up 1 base and V 3 bases, and 2 bases lay outside the gene matches. The germline CDR1 and CDR2 sequences are KGHSH and LQKENI. CDR3 protein: CASSPWTGNTEAFF. CDR3 sequence (DNA): TGTGCCAGCTCACCCTGGACAGGGAACACTGAAGCTTTCTTT.

Only a few counts were recorded for this clone. V and J are TRBV14 and TRBJ1-1; possibly TRBD1 for D (5 bases). CDR3 size: 16 residues. Per the germline V gene, CDR1 is SGHDN and CDR2 is FVKESK. Trimming took off 6 bases at V and 5 bases at J, with 22 bases between the two ends. The CDR3 coding sequence is TGTGCCAGCAGTTCCCTCCACGAGGAGGGGTTAACTGAAGCTTTCTTT. Protein: CASSSLHEEGLTEAFF.

This CDR3 is CASSLSSGTPYEQYF. Written as DNA, the CDR3 is TGTGCCAGCAGTCTGTCTAGCGGGACCCCCTACGAGCAGTACTTC. This chain connects TRBV2 to TRBJ2-7; 9 bases are a match to TRBD2. The CDR3 length is 15 residues. V lost 5 bases and J lost 2; bases outside the gene matches: 7. The V gene's germline CDR1 is SNHLY and CDR2 FYNNEI. Combining the CDR3 with reference TRBV2 and TRBJ2-7 gives the whole variable domain EPEVTQTPSHQVTQMGQEVILRCVPISNHLYFYWYRQILGQKVEFLVSFYNNEISEKSEIFDDQFSVERPDGSNFTLKIRSTKLEDSAMYFCASSLSSGTPYEQYFGPGTRLTVT.

CDR3 protein: CATSLGPGEQYF. The CDR3 coding sequence is TGTGCCACCTCCCTGGGGCCGGGCGAGCAGTACTTC. The chain links TRBV6-5 to TRBJ2-7; D may be TRBD1 (5 bases). Trimming stripped 10 bases from V and 6 bases from J, with 16 bases between. CDR3 length: 12 amino acids. Germline-derived CDR1 and CDR2 are MNHEY and SVGAGI.

The chain joins TRBV3-1 (or the pseudogene TRBV3-2) to TRBJ1-2; a possible D gene is TRBD1 (5 bases). Germline V gene sequence: CDR1 LGHDT, CDR2 YNNKEL (reference sequence). This CDR3 is 14 amino acids long. V was cut by 8 bases and J by 4 bases, with 17 bases left in between. In DNA form, the CDR3 reads TGTGCCAGCTCCGTAACCAGGGAGGGCTATGGCTACACCTTC. Protein product: CASSVTREGYGYTF.

The chain has TRBV18 and TRBJ1-3, with no clear D. Looked up from germline, CDR1 is KGHSH and CDR2 is LQKENI. Trimming took 5 bases from V and 0 from J, leaving 14 bases between them. The CDR3 is 16 amino acids. The CDR3 protein is CASSESAIASGNTIYF. CDR3 nucleotide sequence: TGTGCCAGCTCAGAAAGCGCTATCGCCTCTGGAAACACCATATATTTT. Drawing the rest from reference TRBV18 and TRBJ1-3, the complete variable domain is NAGVMQNPRHLVRRRGQEARLRCSPMKGHSHVYWYRQLPEEGLKFMVYLQKENIIDESGMPKERFSAEFPKEGPSILRIQQVVRGDSAAYFCASSESAIASGNTIYFGEGSWLTVV.

This chain links TRBV11-3 with TRBJ2-1, with 9 bases aligning to TRBD2. The trim removed 0 bases at V and 8 bases at J, leaving 5 bases unmatched. Germline V gene lookup returns CDR1 SGHNT and CDR2 YENEEA. This CDR3 comprises 15 residues. CDR3: CASSLEGGRGDEQFF. CDR3 nucleotides: TGTGCCAGCAGCTTAGAAGGCGGGAGGGGAGATGAGCAGTTCTTC.

This clone was detected only a few times. V is TRBV6-5 and J is TRBJ2-7; 8 bases line up with TRBD2. CDR1 MNHEY and CDR2 SVGAGI come from the germline V gene. This CDR3 has 14 amino acids. V was clipped by 2 bases and J by 2 bases; unmatched bases: 2. As DNA, the CDR3 is TGTGCCAGCAGTTACGGACTAGCTCCCTACGAGCAGTACTTC. Protein: CASSYGLAPYEQYF.

This chain joins TRBV9 and TRBJ1-5; no definite D call. The CDR3 covers 14 residues. CDR1 is SGDLS and CDR2 is YYNGEE in the germline V gene. Trimming left V 4 bases short and J 9 bases short, with 17 bases between. This CDR3 reads CASSSSAELGPQHF. The CDR3 bases are TGTGCCAGCAGCTCCTCCGCGGAACTGGGGCCCCAGCATTTT.

The chain has TRBV9 and TRBJ1-6; 7 positions match TRBD1. The V gene end was trimmed by 3 bases and the J gene end by 9 bases; junction bases not matched to a gene: 9. The germline V gene encodes CDR1 SGDLS and CDR2 YYNGEE. This CDR3 is built from 15 residues. DNA for the CDR3: TGTGCCAGCAGCGCCGAGACTTACAGGGGTTCACCCCTCCACTTT. Its protein is CASSAETYRGSPLHF.

The rearrangement uses TRBV24-1 and TRBJ2-2; D perhaps matches TRBD2 (5 bases). CDR1 and CDR2 (germline): KGHDR, SFDVKD. The germline V and J ends were trimmed by 1 base and 7 bases, with 12 bases remaining between them. The CDR3 has 15 residues. CDR3 nucleotide sequence: TGTGCCACCAGTGATTTAGGGCACGGGGACGGGGAGCTGTTTTTT. Translated, it gives CATSDLGHGDGELFF.

The rearrangement links TRBV5-4 to TRBJ2-3; possible D gene TRBD2, 6 bases. Germline V gives CDR1 SGHNT, CDR2 YYREEE (reference sequence). The CDR3 loop spans 13 amino acids. V lost 0 bases to trimming and J lost 4 bases, with 6 bases between them. The CDR3 DNA sequence: TGTGCCAGCAGCTTGGCGGGGGCAGATACGCAGTATTTT. Protein product: CASSLAGADTQYF. Variable domain in full (rest from reference TRBV5-4 and TRBJ2-3): ETGVTQSPTHLIKTRGQQVTLRCSSQSGHNTVSWYQQALGQGPQFIFQYYREEENGRGNFPPRFSGLQFPNYSSELNVNALELDDSALYLCASSLAGADTQYFGPGTRLTVL.

The DNA of the CDR3 is TGTGCCAGCAGTTCCGCAGGGGTGGGAAATGAGCAGTTCTTC. Encoded protein: CASSSAGVGNEQFF. The rearrangement links TRBV27 to TRBJ2-1, with D tentatively TRBD1 (6 bases). This CDR3 comprises 14 residues. From germline, CDR1 is MNHEY and CDR2 SMNVEV (reference sequence). Trimming removed 4 bases at V and 7 bases at J, with 14 bases between.

V and J are TRBV3-1 (or the pseudogene TRBV3-2) and TRBJ2-1, with 7 positions matching TRBD2. This CDR3 has 16 residues. The V gene end was trimmed by 0 bases and the J gene end by 4 bases; junction bases not matched to a gene: 6. CDR1 LGHDT and CDR2 YNNKEL come from the germline V gene (reference sequence). CDR3 residues: CASSQEVAGAYNEQFF. The CDR3 DNA is TGTGCCAGCAGCCAAGAGGTAGCGGGCGCTTACAATGAGCAGTTCTTC.

The V and J genes are TRBV6-5 and TRBJ2-2, with D maybe TRBD1 (6 bases). This CDR3 spans 14 amino acids. CDR1 and CDR2 (germline): MNHEY, SVGAGI. V was clipped by 1 base and J by 6 bases, with 9 bases between them. The CDR3 DNA reads as TGTGCCAGCAGTTACTGGACAGCGGCCGGGGAGCTGTTTTTT. As protein: CASSYWTAAGELFF.

This clone was recorded only once. The V call is TRBV5-1, the J call TRBJ2-5, with TRBD2 matching over 7 bases. The CDR3 totals 16 residues. V lost 0 bases and J lost 1; bases outside the gene matches: 6. CDR1 SGHRS and CDR2 YFSETQ come from the germline V gene. The CDR3 sequence is CASSLGSSGSQETQYF. The CDR3 coding sequence is TGCGCCAGCAGCTTGGGGTCTAGCGGAAGCCAAGAGACCCAGTACTTC.

In DNA form, the CDR3 reads TGTGCCAGCAGTTTAGCCCCAACAGGGGGCTATGGCTACACCTTC. It translates to CASSLAPTGGYGYTF. This chain uses TRBV27 with TRBJ1-2, with 8 bases fitting TRBD1. Germline CDR1 is MNHEY and CDR2 is SMNVEV (reference sequence). The CDR3 loop spans 15 amino acids. Losses at the gene ends were 2 bases for V and 4 bases for J; bases not matched to a gene: 6.

The chain has TRBV9 and TRBJ2-2, with no clear D. The V gene lost 2 bases and the J gene lost 5 bases, with 7 bases spanning the gap. Germline assignment: CDR1 SGDLS and CDR2 YYNGEE. This CDR3 is built from 13 residues. CDR3 in amino acids: CASSVPVTGELFF. DNA of the CDR3: TGTGCCAGCAGCGTCCCCGTTACCGGGGAGCTGTTTTTT.